The 26 T cell receptor beta chains below were found in one sample sequenced in a study of blood T cell repertoires in COVID-19. Sequencing was performed with immunoSEQ multiplex PCR; in TCRdb, only in-frame clones are kept and a portion is missing. The data show around 160,000 clones, approximately 95% seen once. The sequencing sample was made of peripheral blood. The receptors were sampled from an older woman with COVID-19, enrolled during active disease.

In this sample, this clone turned up once. The chain couples TRBV7-3 to TRBJ1-6; no firm D call. The V end was cut by 5 bases, the J end by 10 bases, with 18 bases between. Germline values: CDR1 SGHTA, CDR2 FQGTGA. This CDR3 has 15 amino acids. The CDR3 bases are TGTGCCAGCAGCCTTGCTGGGAGAGCGGGGTCACCCCTCCACTTT. Translated, it gives CASSLAGRAGSPLHF.

This rearrangement joins TRBV5-1 to TRBJ2-2; tentative D call: TRBD1 (6 bases). Trimming stripped 4 bases from V and 4 bases from J, with 17 bases between. Germline CDR1 and CDR2: SGHRS and YFSETQ. The CDR3 loop spans 16 amino acids. CDR3 region: CASSHLPMDSTGELFF. CDR3 DNA: TGCGCCAGCAGCCACCTACCTATGGACAGCACCGGGGAGCTGTTTTTT.

The chain employs TRBV7-2 and TRBJ1-5; no clear D. The CDR3 has 12 residues. The germline CDR1 and CDR2 sequences are SGHTA and FQGNSA. V lost 1 base and J lost 6, with 4 bases in between. CDR3: CASSLVGQPQHF. The CDR3 bases are TGTGCCAGCAGCTTAGTCGGTCAGCCCCAGCATTTT.

This clone showed up just a few times. The CDR3 coding sequence is TGTGCCAGCAGCCGGGACAGTACGAACACTGAAGCTTTCTTT. Protein product: CASSRDSTNTEAFF. V usage is TRBV6-4 and J usage is TRBJ1-1, with 7 bases fitting TRBD1. V shed 6 bases and J 1 base; nucleotides not matched to a gene: 5. This CDR3 spans 14 amino acids. Germline CDR1 and CDR2: MRHNA and SNTAGT.

This sequence joins TRBV10-3 and TRBJ1-1; D remains unclear. This CDR3 contains 14 residues. V dropped 10 bases and J dropped 6 bases, with 21 bases sitting between them. The germline V gene has CDR1 ENHRY and CDR2 SYGVKD. The DNA of the CDR3 is TGTGCCACCTCCTTAAGGAGGGAATTCGCTGAAGCTTTCTTT. It specifies CATSLRREFAEAFF.

This clone was seen once. V gene TRBV6-2 or TRBV6-3 combines with J gene TRBJ1-5, with 7 positions matching TRBD1. Germline CDR1 reads MNHEY; CDR2 reads SVGEGT. V lost 6 bases and J lost 4; bases outside the gene matches: 6. CDR3 length equals 14 residues. The CDR3 DNA reads as TGTGCCAGCAGCCAGACAGGGACTAATCAGCCCCAGCATTTT. Its protein is CASSQTGTNQPQHF.

J is TRBJ1-2 and V is TRBV10-3; perhaps TRBD1 as D (6 bases). The germline CDR1 and CDR2 sequences are ENHRY and SYGVKD. CDR3 length equals 14 residues. The ends were cut back, 2 bases at V and 1 base at J, with 8 bases in the middle. As DNA, the CDR3 is TGTGCCATCAGTGAGCAACAGGGTAACTATGGCTACACCTTC. Translated, it gives CAISEQQGNYGYTF.

The rearrangement uses TRBV7-7 and TRBJ2-5; possible D gene TRBD1, 5 bases. CDR1 and CDR2 from the germline V gene are SSHAT and FNYEAQ (reference sequence). The CDR3 extends over 15 amino acids. V gave up 1 base and J gave up 7 bases, with 16 bases separating them. The CDR3 protein is CASSLGGAGIGTQYF. The CDR3, as DNA: TGTGCCAGCAGCTTAGGTGGGGCAGGGATAGGGACCCAGTACTTC.

This clone was detected once. The chain couples TRBV3-1 (or the pseudogene TRBV3-2) to TRBJ1-6, with D possibly being TRBD1 (5 bases). The CDR3 runs 17 residues. In germline, CDR1 is LGHDT, CDR2 YNNKEL (reference sequence). The V end was cut by 4 bases, the J end by 8 bases, with 21 bases between. The CDR3 loop is CASSLYRWPQGDSPLHF. The CDR3, as DNA: TGTGCCAGCAGCCTATACCGGTGGCCTCAGGGTGATTCACCCCTCCACTTT.

The J gene is TRBJ1-4, the V gene TRBV5-1, with D possibly being TRBD1 (6 bases). CDR1 and CDR2 (germline): SGHRS, YFSETQ. Trimming shortened V by 6 bases and J by 5 bases, and 17 bases separated the two germline ends. This CDR3 is built from 15 residues. CDR3 in DNA: TGCGCCAGCACCACTATGACGGGGGGCAATGAAAAACTGTTTTTT. The encoded protein is CASTTMTGGNEKLFF.

The V and J genes are TRBV21-1 and TRBJ2-3; the D call TRBD1 from the table was never checked on the DNA. TRBV21-1 is classified as a pseudogene. The CDR3 extends over 15 amino acids. The CDR3 region is CASSKEQGVADTQYF. The CDR3 DNA reads TGTGCCAGCAGCAAAGAACAGGGGGTAGCAGATACGCAGTATTTT.

The CDR3 coding sequence is TGTGCCAGCTCACTACTCAGTCAGGCGAACACTGAAGCTTTCTTT. Residues: CASSLLSQANTEAFF. The chain recombines TRBV18 with TRBJ1-1; D is ambiguous. Germline V CDR1 and CDR2: KGHSH, LQKENI. The CDR3 runs to 15 residues. The V end lost 4 bases, the J end lost 1 base, and 13 bases lay between the germline ends. The variable domain in full, with the rest retrieved from reference TRBV18 and TRBJ1-1, is NAGVMQNPRHLVRRRGQEARLRCSPMKGHSHVYWYRQLPEEGLKFMVYLQKENIIDESGMPKERFSAEFPKEGPSILRIQQVVRGDSAAYFCASSLLSQANTEAFFGQGTRLTVV.

J is TRBJ2-5 and V is TRBV4-1, with D possibly matching TRBD2 (6 bases). The CDR3 totals 17 residues. The V end lost 4 bases, the J end lost 7 bases, and 25 bases lay between the germline ends. Germline CDR1 MGHRA, CDR2 YSYEKL. CDR3: CASSRILPGTLGGTQYF. The CDR3 nucleotides are TGCGCCAGCAGCCGTATACTTCCTGGGACTCTCGGTGGGACCCAGTACTTC.

Here the CDR3 reads CATSDGGQLQETQYF. CDR3 in DNA: TGTGCCACCAGTGACGGGGGACAGCTTCAAGAGACCCAGTACTTC. This chain uses TRBV24-1 with TRBJ2-5, with TRBD1 as a possible D gene (7 bases). The ends were cut back, 4 bases at V and 2 bases at J, with 13 bases in the middle. Per the germline V gene, CDR1 is KGHDR and CDR2 is SFDVKD. The CDR3 is made up of 15 amino acids.

The chain joins TRBV2 to TRBJ1-2, with D perhaps TRBD1 (6 bases). Germline lookup yields CDR1 SNHLY and CDR2 FYNNEI. Trimming left V 6 bases short and J 0 bases short, with 14 bases between. This CDR3 is built from 15 residues. This CDR3 reads CASSLTGRPNYGYTF. The CDR3 DNA is TGTGCCAGCAGCTTGACAGGCCGCCCTAACTATGGCTACACCTTC.

This sequence joins TRBV18 and TRBJ2-1; D gene uncertain. Per germline, CDR1 KGHSH and CDR2 LQKENI. V lost 2 bases to trimming and J lost 12 bases, with 17 bases between them. The CDR3 sequence is 14 residues long. The CDR3 bases are TGTGCCAGCTCACCAACCATTACCTCCCCAGGGCAGTTCTTC. Translation: CASSPTITSPGQFF.

This chain uses TRBV19 with TRBJ1-3, with 8 bases aligning to TRBD1. J was trimmed by 2 bases and V by 3 bases; bases with no gene match: 3. The CDR3 spans 15 residues. Germline V gene sequence: CDR1 LNHDA, CDR2 SQIVND (reference sequence). CDR3: CASSMQGAPGNTIYF. The CDR3 DNA sequence: TGTGCCAGTAGTATGCAGGGGGCGCCTGGAAACACCATATATTTT. Filled out from reference TRBV19 and TRBJ1-3, the complete variable domain reads DGGITQSPKYLFRKEGQNVTLSCEQNLNHDAMYWYRQDPGQGLRLIYYSQIVNDFQKGDIAEGYSVSREKKESFPLTVTSAQKNPTAFYLCASSMQGAPGNTIYFGEGSWLTVV.

The chain recombines TRBV7-2 with TRBJ2-2; 7 bases are shared with TRBD2. V was pared by 6 bases and J by 5 bases, with 15 bases of the junction left unmatched. The germline CDR1 and CDR2 sequences are SGHTA and FQGNSA. This CDR3 has 17 amino acids. The CDR3 sequence: CASRGGDGAYPTGELFF. Here the CDR3 DNA reads TGTGCCAGCAGGGGGGGGGACGGAGCATACCCTACCGGGGAGCTGTTTTTT.

The chain uses TRBV18 and TRBJ1-6, with 10 bases identical to TRBD1. The junction had 6 bases not matched to a gene; V was cut back by 3 bases and J by 7 bases. This CDR3 spans 16 amino acids. From germline, CDR1 is KGHSH and CDR2 LQKENI. Written as DNA, the CDR3 is TGTGCCAGCTCACCTACAGTGACAGGGGGCAATTCACCCCTCCACTTT. Its translation: CASSPTVTGGNSPLHF.

The chain recombines TRBV18 with TRBJ2-2, with no clear D. The CDR3 runs to 16 residues. Germline V gene lookup returns CDR1 KGHSH and CDR2 LQKENI. The V end lost 8 bases, the J end lost 1 base, and 17 bases lay between the germline ends. CDR3 in amino acids: CASLPGQIKNTGELFF. As DNA, the CDR3 is TGTGCCAGCCTGCCTGGGCAGATAAAGAACACCGGGGAGCTGTTTTTT.

The chain couples TRBV9 to TRBJ1-6; the D is unclear. The CDR3 contains 11 residues. V gave up 7 bases and J gave up 8 bases, with 7 bases separating them. Germline-derived CDR1 and CDR2 are SGDLS and YYNGEE. The chain's CDR3 is CASGGYSPLHF. Here the CDR3 DNA reads TGTGCCAGCGGAGGGTATTCACCCCTCCACTTT.

V gene TRBV29-1 combines with J gene TRBJ1-1, with 7 bases identical to TRBD1. V was pared by 1 base and J by 8 bases, with 7 bases of the junction left unmatched. Germline CDR1 is SQVTM and CDR2 is ANQGSEA. CDR3 size: 13 residues. The CDR3: CSVEGRTGQEAFF. In DNA, the CDR3 is TGCAGCGTTGAAGGGAGGACAGGACAGGAAGCTTTCTTT. The full variable domain, rest sourced from reference TRBV29-1 and TRBJ1-1, is SAVISQKPSRDICQRGTSLTIQCQVDSQVTMMFWYRQQPGQSLTLIATANQGSEATYESGFVIDKFPISRPNLTFSTLTVSNMSPEDSSIYLCSVEGRTGQEAFFGQGTRLTVV.

The gene calls are TRBV7-9 and TRBJ1-6, with 11 bases aligning to TRBD1. V shed 4 bases, J shed 8 bases, and the junction held 4 bases outside the gene matches. This CDR3 comprises 15 residues. Per the germline V gene, CDR1 is SEHNR and CDR2 is FQNEAQ (reference sequence). CDR3: CASSSGTGGHSPLHF. The CDR3 DNA sequence: TGTGCCAGCAGCTCAGGGACAGGGGGGCATTCACCCCTCCACTTT.

The chain employs TRBV7-9 and TRBJ1-5; 8 positions match TRBD1. The CDR3 contains 15 residues. Trimming took 1 base from V and 3 from J; bases not matched to a gene: 2. Germline V lookup: CDR1 SEHNR, CDR2 FQNEAQ (reference sequence). The CDR3 sequence is CASSLGQGNNQPQHF. The CDR3 DNA reads as TGTGCCAGCAGCTTAGGACAGGGGAACAATCAGCCCCAGCATTTT.

The V call is TRBV18, the J call TRBJ1-1; TRBD1 might be the D (5 bases). Between the trimmed V and J ends, which lost 6 bases and 1 base, there was a span of 9 bases. CDR3 size: 13 residues. Germline CDR1 reads KGHSH; CDR2 reads LQKENI. The CDR3 bases are TGTGCCAGCTCCGGGGGGACGAACACTGAAGCTTTCTTT. Its protein is CASSGGTNTEAFF.

This chain uses TRBV6-2 or TRBV6-3 with TRBJ2-7; D might be TRBD1 (6 bases). Trimming took 6 bases from V and 4 from J, leaving 13 bases between them. The CDR3 has 13 residues. CDR1 and CDR2 from the germline V gene are MNHEY and SVGEGT. The CDR3 loop reads CASSHADRYEQYF. The CDR3 DNA is TGTGCCAGCAGCCACGCCGACAGGTACGAGCAGTACTTC.